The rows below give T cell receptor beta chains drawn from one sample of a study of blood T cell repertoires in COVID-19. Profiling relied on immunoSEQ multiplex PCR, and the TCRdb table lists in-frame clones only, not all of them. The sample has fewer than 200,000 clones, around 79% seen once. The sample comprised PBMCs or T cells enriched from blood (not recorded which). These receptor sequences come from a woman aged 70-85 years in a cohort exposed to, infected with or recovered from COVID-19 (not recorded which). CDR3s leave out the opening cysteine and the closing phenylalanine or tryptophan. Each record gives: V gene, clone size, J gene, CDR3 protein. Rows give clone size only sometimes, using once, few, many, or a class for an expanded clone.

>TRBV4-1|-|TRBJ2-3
ASSHGGLTGAGDTQY
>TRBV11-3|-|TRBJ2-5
ASSSSAQETQY
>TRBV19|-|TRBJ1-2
ASSANRDSYGYT
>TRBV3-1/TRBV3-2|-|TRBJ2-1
ASSQAHEQF
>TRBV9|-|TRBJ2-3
ASSPGSNMDTQY
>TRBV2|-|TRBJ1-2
ASSVTGVYYGYT
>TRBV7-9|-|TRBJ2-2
ASSFSGTSNTGELF
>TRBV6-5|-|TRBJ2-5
ASSYTGTVHQETQY
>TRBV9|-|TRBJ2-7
ASSPNQSGSSYEQY
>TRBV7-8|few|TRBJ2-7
ASSFSDRAYEQY
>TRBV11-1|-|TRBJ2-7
ASRERLAGAYEQY
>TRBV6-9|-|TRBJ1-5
ASSYPRDRGSNQPQH
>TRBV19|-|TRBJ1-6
ASKATGLNSPLH
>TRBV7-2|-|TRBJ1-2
ASSGQRGRLGYT
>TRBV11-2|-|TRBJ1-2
ASSSQGLPYYGYT
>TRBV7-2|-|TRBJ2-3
ASSLNPGGTDTQY
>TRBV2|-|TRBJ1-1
ASASTGMNTEAF